Below, one T cell receptor (beta chain) is given with its context. Its target is unknown. These data belong to a study of T cell responses to AZD1222 COVID-19 vaccine. Findings of the study overall: At study baseline, merely more than 5 AZD1222 recipients were seropositive. Donors skewed white British and female; clonal diversity was possibly underestimated. Nearly half of spike-specific TCRs reportedly target unmutated variant regions.

The CDR3 covers 12 residues. The germline V and J ends were trimmed by 4 bases and 6 bases, with 9 bases remaining between them. Looked up from germline, CDR1 is MNHEY and CDR2 is SMNVEV (reference sequence). The assay was immunoSEQ multiplex PCR, and TCRdb's table has in-frame clones only and misses some. The data hold about 130,000 clones, with about 92% observed a single time. This chain joins TRBV27 and TRBJ1-1; no definite D call. The sequenced sample was peripheral blood, obtained on day 0 of MenACWY control vaccination. The receptor was isolated from an adult in good health. The DNA for the CDR3 is TGTGCCAGCAGTTCTGGTCCCGCTGAAGCTTTCTTT. Translating it yields CASSSGPAEAFF.